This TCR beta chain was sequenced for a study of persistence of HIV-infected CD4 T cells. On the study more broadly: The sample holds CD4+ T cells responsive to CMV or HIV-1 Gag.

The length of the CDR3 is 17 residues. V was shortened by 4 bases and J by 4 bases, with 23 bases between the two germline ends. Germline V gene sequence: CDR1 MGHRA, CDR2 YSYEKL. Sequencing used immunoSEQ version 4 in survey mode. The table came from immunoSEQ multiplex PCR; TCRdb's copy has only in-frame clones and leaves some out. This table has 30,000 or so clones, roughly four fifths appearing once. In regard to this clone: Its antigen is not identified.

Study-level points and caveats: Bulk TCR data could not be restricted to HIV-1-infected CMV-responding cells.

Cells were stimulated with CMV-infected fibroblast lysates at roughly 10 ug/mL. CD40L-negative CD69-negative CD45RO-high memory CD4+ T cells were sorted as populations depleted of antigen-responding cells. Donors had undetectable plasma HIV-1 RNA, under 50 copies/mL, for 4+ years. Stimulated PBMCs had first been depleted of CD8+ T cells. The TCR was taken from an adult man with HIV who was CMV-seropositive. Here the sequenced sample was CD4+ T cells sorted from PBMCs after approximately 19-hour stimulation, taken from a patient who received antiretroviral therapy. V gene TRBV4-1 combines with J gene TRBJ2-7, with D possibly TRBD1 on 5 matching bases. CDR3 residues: CASSPSDIWQGSYEQYF. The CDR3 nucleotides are TGCGCCAGCAGCCCCTCCGACATATGGCAGGGCTCTTACGAGCAGTACTTC.